Described below is a single T cell receptor beta chain sequence and its context. The data are from a study of blood T cell repertoires in COVID-19. Study-wide background: Samples came from the United States, Italy and Spain, spanning acute and convalescent COVID-19. T cells, B-cell-depleted T cells, or PBMCs provided the cDNA or gDNA that served as material.

The germline V gene has CDR1 SEHNR and CDR2 FQNEAQ (reference sequence). CDR3 length: 16 residues. Trimming removed 5 bases from V and 6 bases from J; junction bases left unmatched: 8. Per the authors' pipeline: Quantification of nucleated cells was approximated via reference gene primer amplification. This table comes from immunoSEQ multiplex PCR, and its TCRdb copy is limited to in-frame clones, with some not included. From that table come the V and J calls and clone size; the DNA was used to work out D and trimming. The table includes 56,000 or so clones, approximately 90% detected once. The TCR sequence derives from a human donor in a cohort sampled during active COVID-19. The sequenced sample consisted of peripheral blood. J is TRBJ2-2 and V is TRBV7-9, with 11 nucleotides matching TRBD1. Here the CDR3 reads CASSRSGQGAAGELFF. CDR3 in DNA: TGTGCCAGCAGCCGATCCGGACAGGGGGCGGCCGGGGAGCTGTTTTTT.